This TCR beta chain originates from a study of tumor and adjacent non-tumor tissue in lung cancer. Looking at the study overall: Aged about 31 to 80 years, patients included 10 men and 4 to 6 women with stage I to III disease.

About this clonotype itself: The CDR3 end shows no conserved phenylalanine or tryptophan, and so a read error is likely. It is unclear where the CDR3 begins or ends on the DNA, so no DNA is shown, and the CDR3 is as TCRdb lists it.

With termini counted, the CDR3 has 13 amino acids. Germline-derived CDR1 and CDR2 are SGHDT and YYEEEE. The library came from three nested PCR rounds adapted from ARM-PCR protocols. TCRdb passed the multiplex PCR reads through MiXCR, listing each CDR3 protein once. The table records tens of thousands of distinct CDR3 sequences, 60% to 65% of them present only once. RNA was extracted from bulk tissue without any cell sorting. More than 3 cm separated this lung sample from the edge of the tumor. The rearrangement uses TRBV5-6 and TRBJ2-6; the table names TRBD1, a call not compared with the DNA. The TCR comes from a woman in her thirties or forties with non-small cell lung cancer. Input material: distant non-tumor lung tissue. This CDR3 reads CASNLGQGNVPTS.